Listed below are T cell receptor beta chains from one sample, sequenced in a study of cytomegalovirus exposure and HLA in healthy donors. Here immunoSEQ multiplex PCR was the method, and the copy in TCRdb shows in-frame clones only, minus some. The sample has 100,000 to 150,000 clones; about 72% are singletons. Input material: PBMCs. The receptors here all came from a female donor in good health and CMV-seronegative. Each CDR3 is given with its conserved first and last residue. D genes are given only for firm matches. Clone size is shown for a subset of rows, as once, few, many or a class of expanded clone.

abundance: once
d_gene: -
v_gene: TRBV15
j_gene: TRBJ2-1
CDR3aa: CATSQTGSSYNEQFF
CDR3nt: TGTGCCACCAGCCAAACAGGGAGCTCCTACAATGAGCAGTTCTTC

abundance: -
d_gene: -
v_gene: TRBV28
j_gene: TRBJ2-3
CDR3aa: CASLTYRAKGITDTQYF
CDR3nt: TGTGCCAGCTTGACGTACAGGGCCAAAGGAATCACAGATACGCAGTATTTT

abundance: once
d_gene: -
v_gene: TRBV11-2
j_gene: TRBJ1-1
CDR3aa: CASSLLGEAFF
CDR3nt: TGTGCCAGCAGCTTACTCGGTGAAGCTTTCTTT

abundance: -
d_gene: -
v_gene: TRBV4-3
j_gene: TRBJ2-3
CDR3aa: CASSQDGTGAQYF
CDR3nt: TGCGCCAGCAGCCAAGATGGCACAGGTGCACAGTATTTT

abundance: once
d_gene: TRBD1
v_gene: TRBV27
j_gene: TRBJ2-3
CDR3aa: CASSRRTGGISTDTQYF
CDR3nt: TGTGCCAGCAGCCGAAGGACAGGGGGGATTAGCACAGATACGCAGTATTTT

abundance: -
d_gene: -
v_gene: TRBV6-1
j_gene: TRBJ1-5
CDR3aa: CASSVRSQPQHF
CDR3nt: TGTGCCAGCAGTGTGAGGTCTCAGCCCCAGCATTTT

abundance: -
d_gene: TRBD1
v_gene: TRBV5-4
j_gene: TRBJ2-3
CDR3aa: CASSWTGGTDTQYF
CDR3nt: TGTGCCAGCAGCTGGACAGGGGGCACAGATACGCAGTATTTT

abundance: -
d_gene: -
v_gene: TRBV7-9
j_gene: TRBJ2-5
CDR3aa: CAGSPRAETQYF
CDR3nt: TGTGCCGGCAGCCCCCGCGCGGAGACCCAGTACTTC

abundance: -
d_gene: -
v_gene: TRBV4-3
j_gene: TRBJ1-3
CDR3aa: CASSPRQATSGNTIYF
CDR3nt: TGCGCCAGCAGCCCCCGACAGGCCACCTCTGGAAACACCATATATTTT

abundance: -
d_gene: -
v_gene: TRBV11-2
j_gene: TRBJ2-3
CDR3aa: CASSPAGVNTDTQYF
CDR3nt: TGTGCCAGCAGCCCCGCCGGGGTCAACACAGATACGCAGTATTTT

abundance: -
d_gene: -
v_gene: TRBV5-6
j_gene: TRBJ2-7
CDR3aa: CASSFPAGGVNEQYF
CDR3nt: TGTGCCAGCAGCTTTCCCGCCGGGGGAGTAAACGAGCAGTACTTC

abundance: -
d_gene: -
v_gene: TRBV6-5
j_gene: TRBJ1-5
CDR3aa: CASSQQMNQPQHF
CDR3nt: TGTGCCAGCAGCCAACAGATGAATCAGCCCCAGCATTTT

abundance: -
d_gene: TRBD2
v_gene: TRBV5-1
j_gene: TRBJ2-7
CDR3aa: CASSRTSGSYEQYF
CDR3nt: TGCGCCAGCAGCCGTACTAGCGGGTCCTACGAGCAGTACTTC

abundance: few
d_gene: -
v_gene: TRBV7-7
j_gene: TRBJ2-7
CDR3aa: CANSGGYDNTYEQYF
CDR3nt: TGTGCCAACTCCGGCGGCTACGATAATACCTACGAGCAGTACTTC

abundance: -
d_gene: -
v_gene: TRBV18
j_gene: TRBJ1-4
CDR3aa: CASSSRGFPDEKLFF
CDR3nt: TGTGCCAGCTCATCGCGAGGGTTTCCGGATGAAAAACTGTTTTTT

abundance: -
d_gene: TRBD1
v_gene: TRBV19
j_gene: TRBJ1-5
CDR3aa: CASSIDGTGNQPQHF
CDR3nt: TGTGCCAGTAGTATAGATGGGACAGGCAATCAGCCCCAGCATTTT

abundance: -
d_gene: TRBD1
v_gene: TRBV7-9
j_gene: TRBJ1-2
CDR3aa: CASSLALRTGGGYGYTF
CDR3nt: TGTGCCAGCAGCTTAGCCTTAAGAACAGGGGGAGGGTATGGCTACACCTTC

abundance: once
d_gene: -
v_gene: TRBV6-5
j_gene: TRBJ2-7
CDR3aa: CATRQVDYEQYF
CDR3nt: TGTGCCACCCGACAGGTTGACTACGAGCAGTACTTC